The clone carrying this T cell receptor (beta chain) showed up many times. Its antigen is unknown. The source of the sample is a study of CD8+CD57+ T cells in acquired aplastic anemia. Study-level points and caveats: Both patients and controls carried the same twenty-nine CD8+ CDR3 sequences.

Germline V gene lookup returns CDR1 MNHNS and CDR2 SASEGT. The CDR3 spans 13 residues. V gave up 8 bases and J gave up 3 bases, with 12 bases separating them. Using genomic DNA as the template, TCR beta VDJ and CDR3 profiling was carried out. MiXCR was run by TCRdb on the reads, yielding one entry per CDR3 protein. This sample has about 290,000 distinct CDR3 sequences, with approximately 58% found just once. Previously, flow cytometry had revealed CD8+CD57+ cell expansion in the patients chosen for sequencing. Patients uniformly had severe acquired aplastic anemia. Sequenced material: sorted CD4+, CD8+, or CD8+CD57+ T cells (not recorded which) from PBMCs. The origin of this receptor is a human donor with aplastic anemia. This chain joins TRBV6-1 and TRBJ2-3, with D possibly being TRBD1 (6 bases). In DNA, the CDR3 is TGTGCCAGCCTTATCCAGGGGACAGATACGCAGTATTTT. Protein sequence: CASLIQGTDTQYF.